A single sample gave rise to the 31 T cell receptor beta chains below, sequenced in a study of blood T cells in healthy people across ages (dated by TCRdb to about 2015). Library prep was done by 5' RACE. TCRdb records Illumina HiSeq 2500 as the sequencer. A second 7 to 11 cycle PCR used a sample-barcoded 5' primer and a J-beta primer mix. Using fastp at Q25 and MiXCR, TCRdb reprocessed the public reads and kept productive beta chains. Every CDR3 protein is listed once, alongside the most common genes and DNA of its rows. This sample comprises roughly 2 million distinct CDR3 sequences, around half of them detected only once. Approximately 2% of the sample belongs to the ten largest clones. Sequencing input: blood. The receptors originated from a woman aged 40 to 50 in good health.

This clonotype was picked up a small number of times. The genes are TRBV29-1 and TRBJ2-5; 7 bases match TRBD1. The CDR3 covers 11 residues. Germline V CDR1 and CDR2: SQVTM, ANQGSEA. The V segment lost 6 bases and the J segment 5 bases; nucleotides outside the gene matches: 3. CDR3 loop: CSVTGYETQYF. The CDR3 DNA follows: TGCAGCGTGACAGGGTACGAGACCCAGTACTTC.

The rearrangement links TRBV5-1 to TRBJ2-1; tentatively, D is TRBD2 (6 bases). Germline-derived CDR1 and CDR2 are SGHRS and YFSETQ. V was trimmed by 1 base and J by 8 bases, leaving 25 bases between them. The CDR3 runs to 18 residues. Written as DNA, the CDR3 is TGCGCCAGCAGCTTGAGTAGGGGAGGAATGGTCGGCCAGGATGAGCAGTTCTTC. Translated, it gives CASSLSRGGMVGQDEQFF.

The table lists this clonotype with a few counts. The rearrangement uses TRBV4-2 and TRBJ2-1; TRBD2 aligns across 10 bases. The CDR3 extends over 17 amino acids. The ends lost 0 bases at V and 4 bases at J; junction bases unmatched: 6. Germline V gene data show CDR1 as LGHNA and CDR2 as YNFKEQ. The CDR3 nucleotides are TGTGCCAGCAGCCAAGACCCTAGCGGGAGAAGATACAATGAGCAGTTCTTC. Translation gives CASSQDPSGRRYNEQFF.

The rearrangement links TRBV6-6 to TRBJ1-1; 7 nucleotides line up with TRBD1. J was trimmed by 2 bases and V by 7 bases; bases with no gene match: 4. The CDR3 covers 13 residues. CDR1 and CDR2 from the germline V gene are MNHNY and SVGAGI (reference sequence). This CDR3 reads CASKRQGNTEAFF. CDR3 in DNA: TGTGCCAGCAAGCGACAGGGTAACACTGAAGCTTTCTTT.

J is TRBJ1-4 and V is TRBV27; no definite D call. Germline V CDR1 and CDR2: MNHEY, SMNVEV (reference sequence). Trimming removed 0 bases at V and 11 bases at J, with 10 bases between. This CDR3 region has 13 residues. The DNA of the CDR3 is TGTGCCAGCAGTTTATCCCCAGCGTCGAAACTGTTTTTT. This translates into CASSLSPASKLFF.

This clonotype was seen more than once but under ten times. This chain joins TRBV20-1 and TRBJ1-1, with 7 bases aligning to TRBD1. Germline V CDR1 and CDR2: DFQATT, SNEGSKA (reference sequence). The CDR3 is 14 residues long. The trim removed 6 bases at V and 1 base at J, leaving 8 bases unmatched. CDR3 sequence reads: CSAEGTAANTEAFF. CDR3 bases: TGCAGTGCGGAGGGGACAGCAGCGAACACTGAAGCTTTCTTT.

This chain links TRBV2 with TRBJ2-5, with TRBD2 matching over 8 bases. The germline CDR1 and CDR2 sequences are SNHLY and FYNNEI. J lost 2 bases, V lost 7 bases, and 6 bases had no gene match. This CDR3 comprises 14 residues. The CDR3: CASNGGLAQETQYF. Here the CDR3 DNA reads TGTGCCAGCAACGGTGGACTAGCTCAAGAGACCCAGTACTTC.

CDR3 sequence (DNA): TGTGCCAGCAGAAACAGGGGCCGCGCAGATACGCAGTATTTT. Its protein product is CASRNRGRADTQYF. The chain is built from TRBV12-3 or TRBV12-4 and TRBJ2-3, with TRBD1 identical over 7 bases. CDR3 length equals 14 residues. The V segment lost 6 bases and the J segment 4 bases; nucleotides outside the gene matches: 7.

V usage is TRBV24-1 and J usage is TRBJ2-5; no clear D gene. Germline V gene data show CDR1 as KGHDR and CDR2 as SFDVKD. The CDR3 has 12 residues. The V and J ends lost 6 bases and 0 bases respectively, with 4 bases between them. The CDR3 is CATSFDQETQYF. For the CDR3, the DNA is TGTGCCACCAGTTTCGACCAAGAGACCCAGTACTTC.

This clonotype was counted once. This chain joins TRBV4-3 and TRBJ1-6, with TRBD1 matching 10 bases. The CDR3 is 16 residues long. Germline CDR1 and CDR2: LGHNA and YSLEER. V shed 0 bases, J shed 9 bases, and the junction held 5 bases outside the gene matches. CDR3 DNA sequence: TGCGCCAGCAGCCAAGAGACAGGGGGCTTGGGTTCACCCCTCCACTTT. Its protein is CASSQETGGLGSPLHF.

As to this clonotype: A much larger clone differs from this one at a single base, so this may be a read error. The chain links TRBV7-2 to TRBJ2-7; the D is unclear. Germline values: CDR1 SGHTA, CDR2 FQGNSA. The CDR3 length is 12 residues. Between the trimmed V and J ends, which lost 5 bases and 2 bases, there was a span of 7 bases. CDR3: CASSLFTYEQYF. The CDR3 region has the DNA TGTGCCAGCAGCCTCTTTACCTACGAGCAGTACTTC.

CDR3 protein: CAITGQGIDEQFF. The CDR3 region has the DNA TGTGCCATCACTGGACAGGGGATCGATGAGCAGTTCTTC. The chain links TRBV10-3 to TRBJ2-1; 9 nucleotides line up with TRBD1. The V and J ends lost 7 bases and 8 bases, in that order; junction bases with no gene match: 6. The CDR3 loop spans 13 amino acids. The V gene's germline CDR1 is ENHRY and CDR2 SYGVKD.

V usage is TRBV7-9 and J usage is TRBJ2-3; D is unclear. Deletions cut 5 bases from V and 7 bases from J, with 10 bases between. Germline V gene lookup returns CDR1 SEHNR and CDR2 FQNEAQ (reference sequence). The CDR3 consists of 12 residues. The CDR3: CASSRTQYTQYF. The CDR3 DNA reads as TGTGCCAGCAGCCGCACGCAGTATACGCAGTATTTT.

The chain couples TRBV12-3 or TRBV12-4 to TRBJ1-2, with D maybe TRBD1 (6 bases). Trimming took off 0 bases at V and 6 bases at J, with 11 bases between the two ends. CDR3 length: 14 amino acids. The CDR3 loop reads CASSLAGAANGYTF. DNA of the CDR3: TGTGCCAGCAGTTTAGCGGGGGCGGCTAATGGCTACACCTTC.

J is TRBJ2-7 and V is TRBV18, with 10 bases aligning to TRBD2. The length of the CDR3 is 16 residues. Germline-derived CDR1 and CDR2 are KGHSH and LQKENI. The V gene end was trimmed by 2 bases and the J gene end by 0 bases; junction bases not matched to a gene: 4. As DNA, the CDR3 is TGTGCCAGCTCACCATCACTAGCGGGGAGCTCCTACGAGCAGTACTTC. Residues: CASSPSLAGSSYEQYF.

The chain employs TRBV4-3 and TRBJ2-5; D is possibly TRBD2 (6 bases). Germline CDR1 is LGHNA and CDR2 is YSLEER. This CDR3 comprises 18 residues. V gave up 1 base and J gave up 11 bases, with 29 bases separating them. CDR3 sequence reads: CASSQVIPSGEDYNEQYF. The CDR3 bases are TGCGCCAGCAGCCAAGTAATACCTTCCGGTGAGGACTACAATGAGCAGTACTTC.

This clonotype was seen just once. The chain joins TRBV7-2 to TRBJ2-7; tentatively, D is TRBD1 or TRBD2 (5 bases each). The germline CDR1 and CDR2 sequences are SGHTA and FQGNSA. V lost 6 bases to trimming and J lost 2 bases, with 17 bases between them. The CDR3 has 15 residues. CDR3 DNA sequence: TGTGCCAGCAGATCCGGGGCGAGGAGTCCCTACGAGCAGTACTTC. Translated: CASRSGARSPYEQYF. Complete variable domain (other parts from reference TRBV7-2 and TRBJ2-7): GAGVSQSPSNKVTEKGKDVELRCDPISGHTALYWYRQSLGQGLEFLIYFQGNSAPDKSGLPSDRFSAERTGGSVSTLTIQRTQQEDSAVYLCASRSGARSPYEQYFGPGTRLTVT.

J is TRBJ2-1 and V is TRBV2; D is undetermined. The V and J ends lost 2 bases and 9 bases respectively, with 14 bases between them. Germline assignment: CDR1 SNHLY and CDR2 FYNNEI. The CDR3 totals 14 residues. CDR3 sequence: CASSELVGTGEQFF. The CDR3 DNA reads TGTGCCAGCAGTGAATTAGTAGGTACGGGTGAGCAGTTCTTC.

This chain links TRBV6-6 with TRBJ2-1, with a possible D match to TRBD2 (6 bases). Germline CDR1 reads MNHNY; CDR2 reads SVGAGI (reference sequence). The length of the CDR3 is 15 residues. Trimming left V 5 bases short and J 10 bases short, with 21 bases between. CDR3: CASSDGTPGMREQFF. For the CDR3, the DNA is TGTGCCAGCAGTGACGGGACTCCCGGGATGCGAGAGCAGTTCTTC.

V gene TRBV28 combines with J gene TRBJ2-3; D is possibly TRBD1 (5 bases). Germline CDR1 is MDHEN and CDR2 is SYDVKM. CDR3 length: 16 amino acids. Trimming left V 7 bases short and J 2 bases short, with 19 bases between. CDR3 sequence: CASTPNGPGATDTQYF. The CDR3 DNA sequence: TGTGCCAGCACCCCGAATGGCCCTGGGGCCACAGATACGCAGTATTTT.

The rearrangement joins TRBV7-2 to TRBJ2-3; the match to TRBD1 covers 10 bases. The CDR3 is made up of 15 amino acids. In germline, CDR1 is SGHTA, CDR2 FQGNSA. With 5 bases clipped from V and 8 bases from J, the junction kept 10 bases outside the gene matches. The CDR3 sequence: CASSPWTGGPGTQYF. Here the CDR3 DNA reads TGTGCCAGCAGCCCGTGGACAGGGGGTCCGGGTACGCAGTATTTT.

J is TRBJ1-2 and V is TRBV14; D is perhaps TRBD1 (6 bases). CDR1 and CDR2 (germline): SGHDN, FVKESK. The CDR3 loop spans 13 amino acids. The V end was cut by 4 bases, the J end by 7 bases, with 13 bases between. DNA for the CDR3: TGTGCCAGCAGCCGACAGGAAGGTAGTGGCTACACCTTC. It encodes CASSRQEGSGYTF.

The chain employs TRBV29-1 and TRBJ2-5, with TRBD1 matching 9 bases. Germline V gene lookup returns CDR1 SQVTM and CDR2 ANQGSEA. The CDR3 sequence is 12 residues long. Trimming cost V 5 bases and J 11 bases; bases outside gene matches: 9. The CDR3 reads CSVKGQGKAQYF. The DNA for the CDR3 is TGCAGCGTTAAAGGACAGGGGAAAGCTCAGTACTTC.

V is TRBV28 and J is TRBJ2-4; the D gene is possibly TRBD2 (5 bases). Germline V gene data show CDR1 as MDHEN and CDR2 as SYDVKM. Trimming cost V 4 bases and J 0 bases, with 13 bases left between them. There are 16 residues in the CDR3. CDR3 region: CASSSPGFLAKNIQYF. CDR3 coding DNA: TGTGCCAGCAGTTCACCGGGGTTTCTAGCCAAAAACATTCAGTACTTC.

As regards this clonotype: Germline and junction disagree at one end, which may indicate a read error. The chain joins TRBV7-2 to TRBJ2-3, with D possibly being TRBD1 (5 bases). The germline CDR1 and CDR2 sequences are SGHTA and FQGNSA. CDR3 length: 16 amino acids. The DNA for the CDR3 is TGTGCCAGCAGCTTAGTATCCACAGGCCGAACAGCTACGCAGTATTTT. Translating gives CASSLVSTGRTATQYF.

This chain connects TRBV3-1 to TRBJ2-7; D assignment may be TRBD1 or TRBD2 (6 bases each). V lost 0 bases, J lost 8 bases, and 11 bases lay in between. CDR1 and CDR2 from the germline V gene are LGHDT and YNNKEL (reference sequence). The CDR3 spans 13 residues. CDR3 protein: CASSQDPGGQQYF. Here the CDR3 DNA reads TGTGCCAGCAGCCAAGATCCCGGGGGCCAGCAGTACTTC.

The chain uses TRBV5-1 and TRBJ2-3, with D perhaps assigned TRBD1 or TRBD2 (5 bases each). Germline CDR1 is SGHRS and CDR2 is YFSETQ. The CDR3 loop spans 14 amino acids. Trimming removed 4 bases from V and 4 bases from J, with 13 bases in between. DNA of the CDR3: TGCGCCAGCAGCCCGGGGCTTTTGGCAGATACGCAGTATTTT. It encodes CASSPGLLADTQYF.

The table lists this clonotype with a few counts. V gene TRBV7-9 combines with J gene TRBJ2-7, with 7 bases fitting TRBD1. Trimming cost V 10 bases and J 2 bases; bases outside gene matches: 14. Germline V gives CDR1 SEHNR, CDR2 FQNEAQ (reference sequence). This CDR3 comprises 15 residues. CDR3 residues: CANSLVGTDPYEQYF. DNA for the CDR3: TGTGCCAACTCGTTGGTAGGGACAGACCCCTACGAGCAGTACTTC.

This chain joins TRBV6-2 or TRBV6-3 and TRBJ2-3, with TRBD1 matching 7 bases. Looked up from germline, CDR1 is MNHEY and CDR2 is SVGEGT. The CDR3 runs 16 residues. The junction had 10 bases not matched to a gene; V was cut back by 5 bases and J by 2 bases. The CDR3 loop is CASSQRQGYTTDTQYF. CDR3 coding DNA: TGTGCCAGCAGTCAAAGACAGGGCTACACCACAGATACGCAGTATTTT.

The rearrangement links TRBV6-1 to TRBJ1-2; the D is unclear. V lost 1 base and J lost 0, with 6 bases in between. Per the germline V gene, CDR1 is MNHNS and CDR2 is SASEGT. This CDR3 spans 14 amino acids. The CDR3 spells CASSEVQTNYGYTF. CDR3 coding DNA: TGTGCCAGCAGTGAAGTACAGACTAACTATGGCTACACCTTC.

This clonotype appeared a few times. J is TRBJ1-2 and V is TRBV4-2; TRBD1 agrees at 8 bases. The V gene end was trimmed by 1 base and the J gene end by 2 bases; junction bases not matched to a gene: 12. CDR3 length equals 18 residues. Germline-derived CDR1 and CDR2 are LGHNA and YNFKEQ. The CDR3, as DNA: TGTGCCAGCAGCCAAGCGAGAGACAGGGGCGACGGAAACTATGGCTACACCTTC. It translates to CASSQARDRGDGNYGYTF.